Listed here are 27 T cell receptor beta chains from one sample, sequenced in a study of OX40 agonist ivuxolimab in advanced cancers. Clones were read by immunoSEQ multiplex PCR, and TCRdb kept only the in-frame ones, dropping some. The sample lists tens of thousands of clones; roughly 80% were seen once. The sequences come from CD4+ or CD8+ T cells sorted from blood, collected in a trial of the OX40 agonist ivuxolimab. These receptors were collected from an adult with an advanced solid tumor such as melanoma, head and neck, liver or kidney cancer.

The chain has TRBV9 and TRBJ2-5; 8 positions agree with TRBD2. Near its end, the DNA agrees better with TRBJ2-7, so the J call may be wrong. CDR1 is SGDLS, CDR2 YYNGEE, per germline. The CDR3 spans 14 residues. In nucleotides, the CDR3 is TGTGCCAGCAGCCCCAGGATAGCGGGATACGAGCAGTACTTC. Its translation is CASSPRIAGYEQYF.

J is TRBJ2-1 and V is TRBV5-4; D is uncertain. The germline V gene has CDR1 SGHNT and CDR2 YYREEE (reference sequence). The ends were cut back, 9 bases at V and 2 bases at J, with 12 bases in the middle. CDR3 size: 13 residues. DNA for the CDR3: TGTGCCATTCGCCAGGATACCTACAATGAGCAGTTCTTC. Its protein is CAIRQDTYNEQFF. Drawing the rest from reference TRBV5-4 and TRBJ2-1, the complete variable domain is ETGVTQSPTHLIKTRGQQVTLRCSSQSGHNTVSWYQQALGQGPQFIFQYYREEENGRGNFPPRFSGLQFPNYSSELNVNALELDDSALYLCAIRQDTYNEQFFGPGTRLTVL.

The CDR3 DNA follows: TGTGCCTGGAGTGTATGGGCAGTCAGGGGTTGGGATACGCAGTATTTT. It encodes CAWSVWAVRGWDTQYF. The chain couples TRBV30 to TRBJ2-3, with a tentative D call TRBD1 (6 bases). Per the germline V gene, CDR1 is GTSNPN and CDR2 is SVGIG (reference sequence). The CDR3 spans 16 residues. The V gene lost 0 bases and the J gene lost 6 bases, with 19 bases spanning the gap.

This clone was detected only once. The chain links TRBV9 to TRBJ2-7, with D maybe TRBD2 (6 bases). CDR1 SGDLS and CDR2 YYNGEE come from the germline V gene. Trimming stripped 0 bases from V and 2 bases from J, with 12 bases between. There are 15 residues in the CDR3. CDR3 in DNA: TGTGCCAGCAGCGTAGGTGGGGGGATGACCTACGAGCAGTACTTC. Translation: CASSVGGGMTYEQYF.

This clone was seen a handful of times. The chain combines TRBV19 with TRBJ2-1; unclear D gene. The V gene's germline CDR1 is LNHDA and CDR2 SQIVND (reference sequence). The V and J ends lost 3 bases and 9 bases respectively, with 9 bases between them. The CDR3 is 12 residues long. CDR3 amino acids: CASSIGISEQFF. The CDR3 DNA reads as TGTGCCAGTAGTATTGGGATAAGTGAGCAGTTCTTC. Looking up the rest from reference TRBV19 and TRBJ2-1 gives the full variable domain: DGGITQSPKYLFRKEGQNVTLSCEQNLNHDAMYWYRQDPGQGLRLIYYSQIVNDFQKGDIAEGYSVSREKKESFPLTVTSAQKNPTAFYLCASSIGISEQFFGPGTRLTVL.

This chain links TRBV11-2 with TRBJ1-1, with D perhaps TRBD1 (6 bases). This CDR3 has 15 residues. Germline V gene sequence: CDR1 SGHAT, CDR2 FQNNGV. Trimming shortened V by 5 bases and J by 0 bases, and 13 bases separated the two germline ends. DNA of the CDR3: TGTGCCAGCAGCGAACTGCAGGGGATGAACACTGAAGCTTTCTTT. As protein: CASSELQGMNTEAFF.

The sample holds one count of this clone. This CDR3 is CASSGWLAGAHEQYF. CDR3 DNA: TGCGCCAGCAGCGGGTGGTTAGCGGGAGCCCACGAGCAGTACTTC. The chain uses TRBV5-1 and TRBJ2-7; 9 bases fit TRBD2. CDR3 length equals 15 residues. CDR1 and CDR2 from the germline V gene are SGHRS and YFSETQ. V was clipped by 4 bases and J by 5 bases; unmatched bases: 10.

This clone was observed a single time. The chain links TRBV29-1 to TRBJ2-3; 8 bases fit TRBD2. The CDR3 loop spans 17 amino acids. Germline V gives CDR1 SQVTM, CDR2 ANQGSEA. V was clipped by 0 bases and J by 4 bases; unmatched bases: 12. The CDR3 bases are TGCAGCGTTGAAGAAGGGCTAGCGGGCCCTCGGTCAGATACGCAGTATTTT. Translated: CSVEEGLAGPRSDTQYF.

This rearrangement joins TRBV30 to TRBJ1-1; TRBD1 agrees at 10 bases. V shed 5 bases, J shed 3 bases, and the junction held 6 bases outside the gene matches. Germline V gives CDR1 GTSNPN, CDR2 SVGIG (reference sequence). The length of the CDR3 is 14 residues. The CDR3 coding sequence is TGTGCCTGGGGACCCGGGACAGGGGACACTGAAGCTTTCTTT. It is translated as CAWGPGTGDTEAFF.

The V and J genes are TRBV27 and TRBJ1-1, with a weak D call TRBD1 (6 bases). The V end lost 1 base, the J end lost 4 bases, and 10 bases lay between the germline ends. The CDR3 consists of 14 residues. CDR1 MNHEY and CDR2 SMNVEV come from the germline V gene (reference sequence). CDR3 residues: CASSLWGAGTEAFF. The CDR3 nucleotides are TGTGCCAGCAGTTTATGGGGGGCGGGCACTGAAGCTTTCTTT.

The chain is built from TRBV30 and TRBJ2-3, with D possibly matching TRBD2 (5 bases). Germline CDR1 GTSNPN, CDR2 SVGIG (reference sequence). The ends were cut back, 0 bases at V and 0 bases at J, with 22 bases in the middle. The CDR3 is 19 amino acids. CDR3 amino acids: CAWSVRTSHGPRSTDTQYF. The CDR3 DNA reads as TGTGCCTGGAGTGTACGGACTTCTCACGGCCCTAGAAGCACAGATACGCAGTATTTT.

The J gene is TRBJ2-5, the V gene TRBV30; tentative D call: TRBD1 (6 bases). V gave up 4 bases and J gave up 5 bases, with 11 bases separating them. The CDR3 totals 12 residues. The germline V gene encodes CDR1 GTSNPN and CDR2 SVGIG (reference sequence). The CDR3: CAWKTGRETQYF. The CDR3 DNA reads as TGTGCCTGGAAGACAGGCAGGGAGACCCAGTACTTC.

This clone was detected only a few times. The chain couples TRBV6-5 to TRBJ2-1, with TRBD2 identical over 8 bases. Germline CDR1 is MNHEY and CDR2 is SVGAGI. There are 14 residues in the CDR3. The V and J ends lost 6 bases and 7 bases, in that order; junction bases with no gene match: 8. Here the CDR3 reads CASSPGTSVNEQFF. CDR3 bases: TGTGCCAGCAGCCCCGGGACTAGTGTGAATGAGCAGTTCTTC.

The gene calls are TRBV7-9 and TRBJ2-5, with 9 positions matching TRBD1. The better agreement between TRBJ2-7 and the DNA end casts doubt on the J call. This CDR3 spans 16 amino acids. Germline CDR1 is SEHNR and CDR2 is FQNEAQ (reference sequence). The CDR3 DNA sequence: TGTGCCAGCAGCCCACAGATGGGACAGGGATCCTACGAGCAGTACTTC. Its translation: CASSPQMGQGSYEQYF.

V gene TRBV2 combines with J gene TRBJ1-2; 10 bases fit TRBD1. The germline CDR1 and CDR2 sequences are SNHLY and FYNNEI. The CDR3 loop spans 16 amino acids. Trimming took 4 bases from V and 2 from J; bases not matched to a gene: 7. The CDR3 bases are TGTGCCAGCAGTGCAAGCCAGGGACAGGGGAACTATGGCTACACCTTC. Encoded protein: CASSASQGQGNYGYTF.

The V gene is TRBV11-2, the J gene TRBJ2-1, with 8 bases that match TRBD2. V shed 1 base, J shed 7 bases, and the junction held 12 bases outside the gene matches. The CDR3 sequence is 17 residues long. CDR1 and CDR2 from the germline V gene are SGHAT and FQNNGV. The CDR3 reads CASSLAGGLGGRNEQFF. The CDR3 coding sequence is TGTGCCAGCAGCTTAGCGGGGGGACTAGGTGGTCGGAATGAGCAGTTCTTC.

By frequency in the sample, this clone is medium-sized. V usage is TRBV7-9 and J usage is TRBJ2-2; D may be TRBD1 (6 bases). This CDR3 comprises 15 residues. Deletions cut 8 bases from V and 1 base from J, with 14 bases between. Germline values: CDR1 SEHNR, CDR2 FQNEAQ (reference sequence). Here the CDR3 reads CASHPQDRNTGELFF. The CDR3 nucleotides read TGTGCCAGCCATCCCCAGGACAGGAACACCGGGGAGCTGTTTTTT.

The chain has TRBV9 and TRBJ2-5; a possible D gene is TRBD2 (5 bases). This CDR3 comprises 15 residues. Trimming pared 4 bases from V and 5 bases from J, leaving 18 bases between. The germline V gene has CDR1 SGDLS and CDR2 YYNGEE. CDR3 in DNA: TGTGCCAGCAGCAGCTTAGGCCTAGCAGGCGAGACCCAGTACTTC. This translates into CASSSLGLAGETQYF.

The chain employs TRBV27 and TRBJ2-7; D is possibly TRBD1 (5 bases). The CDR3 spans 14 residues. Germline V gene lookup returns CDR1 MNHEY and CDR2 SMNVEV (reference sequence). The V end was cut by 0 bases, the J end by 7 bases, with 13 bases between. In DNA, the CDR3 is TGTGCCAGCAGTTTATCAGGGGATGGCGGAGAGCAGTACTTC. Translating it yields CASSLSGDGGEQYF.

The V call is TRBV5-4, the J call TRBJ1-1, with 7 bases matching TRBD1. Germline values: CDR1 SGHNT, CDR2 YYREEE (reference sequence). This CDR3 comprises 16 residues. Trimming removed 4 bases from V and 0 bases from J; junction bases left unmatched: 9. The CDR3 sequence is CASSKGGASMNTEAFF. The CDR3 region has the DNA TGTGCCAGCAGCAAAGGGGGCGCGTCGATGAACACTGAAGCTTTCTTT.

This clone showed up just once. This chain connects TRBV7-9 to TRBJ1-1; TRBD1 agrees at 9 bases. Trimming took 5 bases from V and 1 from J; bases not matched to a gene: 5. Germline values: CDR1 SEHNR, CDR2 FQNEAQ (reference sequence). The CDR3 has 15 residues. The CDR3 here is CASSQPGQGNTEAFF. For the CDR3, the DNA is TGTGCCAGCAGCCAACCGGGACAGGGGAACACTGAAGCTTTCTTT.

The chain couples TRBV6-1 to TRBJ2-3; 10 bases agree with TRBD1. The length of the CDR3 is 14 residues. Losses at the gene ends were 7 bases for V and 1 base for J; bases not matched to a gene: 2. Germline assignment: CDR1 MNHNS and CDR2 SASEGT. Written as DNA, the CDR3 is TGTGCCAGCACCGGGACAGGGGGCACAGATACGCAGTATTTT. Protein: CASTGTGGTDTQYF.

The sample holds one count of this clone. The chain joins TRBV15 to TRBJ2-7; TRBD2 might be the D (5 bases). Germline CDR1 and CDR2: LNHNV and YYDKDF (reference sequence). Trimming took off 1 base at V and 4 bases at J, with 11 bases between the two ends. The length of the CDR3 is 14 residues. CDR3 coding DNA: TGTGCCACCAGCAGAGCCGGACTGAGATACGAGCAGTACTTC. Amino acid sequence: CATSRAGLRYEQYF.

This clone is medium-sized (0.01 to 0.1%) in the sample. Sequence at one end of the junction differs from germline and may be a read error. This sequence joins TRBV29-1 and TRBJ2-2; 7 bases are a match to TRBD1. CDR3 length: 13 residues. From germline, CDR1 is SQVTM and CDR2 ANQGSEA. Written as DNA, the CDR3 is TGCAGTGTTGACAGGGCGAACACCGGGGAGCTGTTTTTT. This encodes CSVDRANTGELFF.

The rearrangement links TRBV5-1 to TRBJ2-5; 8 positions agree with TRBD2. The germline V gene encodes CDR1 SGHRS and CDR2 YFSETQ. Germline trimming cut 10 bases from V and 0 bases from J; bases unmatched to any gene: 11. CDR3 size: 15 residues. The CDR3 sequence is CASGGAEGHQETQYF. As DNA, the CDR3 is TGCGCCTCGGGGGGGGCGGAAGGCCACCAAGAGACCCAGTACTTC.

In this sample, this clone is medium-sized. The gene calls are TRBV6-1 and TRBJ2-7, with 11 bases that match TRBD2. The ends lost 1 base at V and 2 bases at J; junction bases unmatched: 4. The CDR3 consists of 16 residues. Germline loops: CDR1 MNHNS, CDR2 SASEGT. The CDR3, as DNA: TGTGCCAGCAGTGAAGAAGGGACTAGCGGCCCCTACGAGCAGTACTTC. This sequence encodes CASSEEGTSGPYEQYF.

The chain couples TRBV30 to TRBJ2-7; D uncertain. CDR1 is GTSNPN, CDR2 SVGIG, per germline (reference sequence). V was trimmed by 0 bases and J by 3 bases, leaving 12 bases between them. The CDR3 is 14 residues long. CDR3 in DNA: TGTGCCTGGAGTGTAATTAACCCCCTCTACGAGCAGTACTTC. It translates to CAWSVINPLYEQYF.